Listed below are T cell receptor beta chains from one sample, sequenced in a study of blood T cell repertoires in COVID-19. Repertoires were generated with immunoSEQ multiplex PCR, while TCRdb's copy carries only in-frame clones and drops some. Among around 69,000 clones listed, approximately 86% were seen once. The specimen was peripheral blood. Every receptor here comes from a man aged 45-65 years with active COVID-19. CDR3s include the opening cysteine and the closing phenylalanine or tryptophan. The D gene is left open where the match is weak. The listing skips clone size in some rows; elsewhere it reads once, few, many or a size class.

.,.,TRBJ2-3,TRBV3-1/TRBV3-2,CASSQAGSVTDTQYF,TGTGCCAGCAGCCAAGCGGGGTCAGTTACAGATACGCAGTATTTT
.,.,TRBJ2-7,TRBV7-9,CASSGQGYEQYF,TGTGCCAGCAGTGGTCAGGGCTACGAGCAGTACTTC
.,.,TRBJ1-2,TRBV18,CASSLRGGYTF,TGTGCCAGCTCACTTCGGGGTGGCTACACCTTC
.,.,TRBJ1-4,TRBV6-5,CASRGRAREKLFF,TGTGCCAGCAGAGGCAGGGCGCGAGAAAAACTGTTTTTT
.,.,TRBJ2-5,TRBV12-3/TRBV12-4,CASSLRQTQYF,TGTGCCAGCAGCCTCCGTCAGACCCAGTACTTC
.,.,TRBJ1-5,TRBV6-5,CASRQIGNQPQHF,TGTGCCAGCAGGCAAATAGGCAATCAGCCCCAGCATTTT
.,TRBD1,TRBJ1-2,TRBV5-6,CASRSPGTEYYGYTF,TGTGCCAGCAGGTCCCCCGGGACAGAGTACTATGGCTACACCTTC
.,TRBD1,TRBJ1-1,TRBV18,CASSQSGTGINTEAFF,TGTGCCAGCTCCCAATCGGGGACAGGGATAAACACTGAAGCTTTCTTT
.,TRBD1,TRBJ1-5,TRBV18,CASSRTGSNQPQHF,TGTGCCAGCTCCCGGACAGGGAGCAATCAGCCCCAGCATTTT
.,.,TRBJ1-5,TRBV12-3/TRBV12-4,CASSFSGNQPQHF,TGTGCCAGCAGTTTTTCAGGCAATCAGCCCCAGCATTTT
.,TRBD1,TRBJ2-7,TRBV5-5,CASSLGAGTGGDHEQYF,TGTGCCAGCAGCTTGGGGGCCGGGACAGGGGGCGACCACGAGCAGTACTTC
.,.,TRBJ2-2,TRBV5-1,CASSLIGAGELFF,TGCGCCAGCAGCTTGATCGGAGCCGGGGAGCTGTTTTTT
once,.,TRBJ1-2,TRBV19,CASSYQGNYGYTF,TGTGCCAGTAGTTATCAGGGGAACTATGGCTACACCTTC
.,TRBD1,TRBJ1-1,TRBV6-4,CASSPGYRGEGTEAFF,TGTGCCAGCAGTCCCGGTTACAGGGGGGAGGGGACTGAAGCTTTCTTT
.,.,TRBJ2-1,TRBV2,CASSGWLGGEQFF,TGTGCCAGCAGTGGGTGGTTGGGAGGTGAGCAGTTCTTC
.,.,TRBJ1-2,TRBV7-9,CASSLSGRGGTYGYTF,TGTGCCAGCAGCTTATCGGGCCGGGGCGGGACTTATGGCTACACCTTC
once,.,TRBJ2-5,TRBV7-7,CASSLTAQETQYF,TGTGCCAGCAGCTTAACTGCTCAAGAGACCCAGTACTTC
.,TRBD2,TRBJ2-1,TRBV19,CASRRAGLAEGDEQFF,TGTGCCAGTCGGCGAGCGGGACTAGCGGAGGGAGATGAGCAGTTCTTC
.,.,TRBJ1-5,TRBV2,CASSDSDFSNQPQHF,TGTGCCAGCAGTGACTCAGACTTTAGCAATCAGCCCCAGCATTTT